These T cell receptor beta chains were read from a single sample in a study of OX40 agonist ivuxolimab in advanced cancers. Using immunoSEQ multiplex PCR, the repertoire was profiled, and TCRdb retains in-frame clones only, with some absent. The sample comprises around 67,000 clones, about four fifths of which are singletons, and 0.95% to 1.5% rests with the top ten. The sequencing here drew on CD4+ or CD8+ T cells sorted from blood, taken in a trial of the OX40 agonist ivuxolimab. These receptors were obtained from an adult with an advanced solid tumor such as melanoma, head and neck, liver or kidney cancer. The CDR3 runs from the conserved cysteine through the conserved F or W. The D gene is left open where the match is weak. The size field is filled for only some rows; it gives once, few, many or a size class.

V gene	J gene	D gene	clone size	CDR3 protein	CDR3 DNA
TRBV6-6	TRBJ2-2	TRBD2	few	CASSLSGGTGELFF	TGTGCCAGCAGCCTAAGCGGGGGAACCGGGGAGCTGTTTTTT
TRBV4-1	TRBJ1-2	.	medium-sized	CASSQDGNGGGYTF	TGCGCCAGCAGCCAAGACGGGAATGGGGGTGGCTACACCTTC
TRBV30	TRBJ1-1	TRBD1	.	CAWSQGGTTEAFF	TGTGCCTGGAGTCAGGGGGGGACCACTGAAGCTTTCTTT
TRBV4-2	TRBJ1-2	.	.	CASSQEFYGYTF	TGTGCCAGCAGCCAAGAGTTCTATGGCTACACCTTC
TRBV13	TRBJ2-1	.	.	CASSLRRGTYNEQFF	TGTGCCAGCAGCTTGAGACGGGGGACCTACAATGAGCAGTTCTTC
TRBV12-2	TRBJ1-1	.	.	CASRLARTEAFF	TGTGCAAGTCGCTTAGCGCGTACTGAAGCTTTCTTT
TRBV6-1	TRBJ2-2	TRBD1	many	CASSWTGANTGELFF	TGTGCCAGCAGTTGGACAGGGGCGAACACCGGGGAGCTGTTTTTT
TRBV7-6	TRBJ1-1	.	.	CASSLAPGVNTEAFF	TGTGCCAGCAGCTTAGCTCCAGGGGTGAACACTGAAGCTTTCTTT
TRBV5-4	TRBJ1-1	.	.	CASARGSNTEAFF	TGTGCCAGCGCTCGGGGTTCGAACACTGAAGCTTTCTTT
TRBV6-5	TRBJ1-1	TRBD1	.	CASTTGVLTEAFF	TGTGCCAGCACGACAGGGGTGCTTACTGAAGCTTTCTTT
TRBV5-6	TRBJ2-1	.	many	CASSHRDTTNNEQFF	TGTGCCAGCAGCCATCGGGACACGACTAACAATGAGCAGTTCTTC
TRBV5-4	TRBJ2-3	.	.	CASSLVLGSSTDTQYF	TGTGCCAGCAGCTTGGTCCTGGGCAGTTCCACAGATACGCAGTATTTT
TRBV5-1	TRBJ2-3	.	.	CASSLAGAGDTQYF	TGCGCCAGCAGCTTGGCTGGGGCCGGAGATACGCAGTATTTT
TRBV6-5	TRBJ1-2	.	.	CASSYTLANYGYTF	TGTGCCAGCAGTTATACACTAGCTAACTATGGCTACACCTTC
TRBV4-1	TRBJ1-2	TRBD1	.	CASSPAGQANSNYGYTF	TGCGCCAGCAGCCCAGCCGGACAGGCCAATTCTAACTATGGCTACACCTTC
TRBV2	TRBJ2-1	.	.	CASSPDFRTTTRSYNEQFF	TGTGCCAGCAGCCCCGATTTTCGGACCACAACCCGCTCCTACAATGAGCAGTTCTTC
TRBV4-3	TRBJ2-3	TRBD2	.	CASSLMASGGEDTQYF	TGCGCCAGCAGCCTAATGGCCAGCGGGGGAGAGGATACGCAGTATTTT
TRBV4-3	TRBJ2-2	.	.	CASSQGSSVRTGELFF	TGCGCCAGCAGCCAAGGATCTAGCGTAAGGACCGGGGAGCTGTTTTTT
TRBV7-2	TRBJ2-3	.	.	CASSLAGSTDTQYF	TGTGCCAGCAGCTTAGCGGGGTCCACAGATACGCAGTATTTT
TRBV19	TRBJ1-6	.	few	CASSSRTGEGSPLHF	TGTGCCAGTAGTTCACGGACGGGTGAGGGTTCACCCCTCCACTTT
TRBV15	TRBJ2-3	.	.	CATSRDLGLQYF	TGTGCCACCAGCAGAGATTTGGGGTTGCAGTATTTT
TRBV11-2	TRBJ2-5	TRBD2	.	CASRGLAGQETQYF	TGTGCCAGCAGGGGACTAGCGGGCCAAGAGACCCAGTACTTC
TRBV7-9	TRBJ2-5	.	few	CASSLDQPYETQYF	TGTGCCAGCAGCTTAGACCAACCTTATGAGACCCAGTACTTC
TRBV7-2	TRBJ1-5	TRBD1	few	CASSLSPYRGGYQPQHF	TGTGCCAGCAGCTTATCCCCTTACAGGGGGGGATATCAGCCCCAGCATTTT
TRBV18	TRBJ1-2	TRBD1	few	CASSPPGQGGYGYTF	TGTGCCAGCTCACCTCCGGGACAGGGGGGCTATGGCTACACCTTC
TRBV9	TRBJ2-2	.	.	CASSVASGTGELFF	TGTGCCAGCAGCGTAGCTTCAGGGACCGGGGAGCTGTTTTTT
TRBV5-1	TRBJ1-3	.	.	CASSPESGNTIYF	TGCGCCAGCAGCCCTGAGTCTGGAAACACCATATATTTT
TRBV5-4	TRBJ2-2	.	.	CASSLGGEGGELFF	TGTGCCAGCAGCTTGGGAGGGGAAGGCGGGGAGCTGTTTTTT
TRBV14	TRBJ1-2	.	.	CASSQDIDGGYTF	TGTGCCAGCAGCCAAGATATTGACGGTGGCTACACCTTC
TRBV18	TRBJ1-3	.	.	CASSPSSGPFSGNTIYF	TGTGCCAGCTCACCATCATCCGGACCGTTCTCTGGAAACACCATATATTTT
TRBV18	TRBJ1-4	.	.	CASSPVVTPGTNEKLFF	TGTGCCAGCTCACCGGTTGTGACCCCCGGTACTAATGAAAAACTGTTTTTT
TRBV9	TRBJ2-3	TRBD2	.	CASSKLAGGPPDTQYF	TGTGCCAGCAGCAAACTAGCGGGGGGGCCCCCAGATACGCAGTATTTT